This TCR beta chain was retrieved from a study of cytomegalovirus exposure and HLA in healthy donors. Study observations and caveats: 150 to 200 TCR beta chains were listed as cytomegalovirus-associated. Across HLA loci, a later analysis found differing TCR association rates, with DRB1 most and HLA-C fewest. A cluster of highly shared sequence variants was likely a sequencing artifact.

This clone was counted at least ten times. The target antigen is unknown. Healthy individuals who donated bone marrow served as the donors. With 5 bases clipped from V and 2 bases from J, the junction kept 5 bases outside the gene matches. This CDR3 is built from 15 residues. Germline-derived CDR1 and CDR2 are SGHAT and FQNNGV. 60 Vbeta and 13 Jbeta primers were used in PCR. Produced via immunoSEQ multiplex PCR; TCRdb's table is partial and in-frame only. This table holds 150,000 to 200,000 clones, 75% to 85% found once. The source is a woman in her forties or fifties in good health and CMV-seronegative. The sequencing sample was made of PBMCs. This chain uses TRBV11-2 with TRBJ2-7; 11 nucleotides agree with TRBD2. The CDR3 bases are TGTGCCAGCAGCCCGGGGACTAGCGGTCCCTACGAGCAGTACTTC. Its translation is CASSPGTSGPYEQYF. Combining the CDR3 with reference TRBV11-2 and TRBJ2-7 gives the whole variable domain EAGVAQSPRYKIIEKRQSVAFWCNPISGHATLYWYQQILGQGPKLLIQFQNNGVVDDSQLPKDRFSAERLKGVDSTLKIQPAKLEDSAVYLCASSPGTSGPYEQYFGPGTRLTVT.